The 22 T cell receptor beta chains below all came from one sample that was sequenced in a study of blood T cell repertoires in COVID-19. Assay used: immunoSEQ multiplex PCR; TCRdb lists only in-frame clones, some missing. The table shows under 250,000 clones, with 85% to 90% occurring only once. The source material was peripheral blood. The receptors here all came from a man aged 45 to 65 with COVID-19, enrolled during active disease.

As concerns this clone: Other nucleotide sequences in the sample specify the same CDR3. The CDR3 sequence: CASSSLAGGRDEQFF. In DNA form, the CDR3 reads TGCGCCAGCAGTAGTCTGGCGGGAGGGCGGGATGAGCAGTTCTTC. This chain links TRBV10-1 with TRBJ2-1, with TRBD2 identical over 9 bases. CDR3 length: 15 amino acids. J gave up 8 bases and V 5 bases, and 10 bases lay outside the gene matches. Germline V gene data show CDR1 as WNHNN and CDR2 as SYGVQD (reference sequence).

The rearrangement links TRBV6-5 to TRBJ2-7, with 8 bases matching TRBD1. From germline, CDR1 is MNHEY and CDR2 SVGAGI. This CDR3 spans 15 amino acids. With V trimmed by 5 bases and J by 6 bases, 12 bases remained unmatched. DNA of the CDR3: TGTGCCAGCAGTCACATCAGGGGGCTGGGAGGCGAGCAGTACTTC. It is translated as CASSHIRGLGGEQYF.

V and J are TRBV6-6 and TRBJ2-2; 8 nucleotides line up with TRBD2. This CDR3 region has 15 residues. Trimming removed 2 bases from V and 5 bases from J; junction bases left unmatched: 4. Germline lookup yields CDR1 MNHNY and CDR2 SVGAGI (reference sequence). The CDR3: CASSYLASGTGELFF. In DNA form, the CDR3 reads TGTGCCAGCAGTTACCTTGCTAGCGGGACCGGGGAGCTGTTTTTT.

The chain is built from TRBV9 and TRBJ2-1; 8 nucleotides agree with TRBD2. Germline V gives CDR1 SGDLS, CDR2 YYNGEE. Unmatched junction bases numbered 7, after V lost 2 bases and J lost 6 bases. The CDR3 covers 15 residues. The chain's CDR3 is CASSVPLAGINEQFF. DNA of the CDR3: TGTGCCAGCAGCGTCCCGCTAGCGGGTATCAATGAGCAGTTCTTC.

The gene calls are TRBV5-6 and TRBJ2-5; 11 positions agree with TRBD1. Germline-derived CDR1 and CDR2 are SGHDT and YYEEEE. The junction had 9 bases not matched to a gene; V was cut back by 4 bases and J by 4 bases. The CDR3 spans 16 residues. CDR3 nucleotide sequence: TGTGCCAGCAGCCCGCGGGACAGGGGGATGCTAGAGACCCAGTACTTC. It yields the protein CASSPRDRGMLETQYF.

The gene calls are TRBV5-4 and TRBJ2-1; D perhaps matches TRBD2 (5 bases). CDR1 SGHNT and CDR2 YYREEE come from the germline V gene (reference sequence). Trimming cost V 1 base and J 10 bases, with 12 bases left between them. The CDR3 runs to 13 residues. The CDR3 reads CASSLTSDYEQFF. CDR3 nucleotides: TGTGCCAGCAGCTTGACTAGTGACTACGAGCAGTTCTTC.

The chain joins TRBV6-2 or TRBV6-3 to TRBJ1-5, with TRBD1 matching over 10 bases. The V gene's germline CDR1 is MNHEY and CDR2 SVGEGT. V gave up 2 bases and J gave up 5 bases; unmatched junction bases: 3. CDR3 length equals 15 residues. DNA for the CDR3: TGTGCCAGCAGTTACATGACAGGGGGCGATCAGCCCCAGCATTTT. It translates to CASSYMTGGDQPQHF.

V and J are TRBV27 and TRBJ1-2; 7 nucleotides align to TRBD1. CDR1 and CDR2 from the germline V gene are MNHEY and SMNVEV (reference sequence). With 6 bases clipped from V and 5 bases from J, the junction kept 9 bases outside the gene matches. This CDR3 has 14 residues. As DNA, the CDR3 is TGTGCCAGCAGGGGGAGGACAGGTCCTTATGGCTACACCTTC. Its translation is CASRGRTGPYGYTF.

The J gene is TRBJ2-1, the V gene TRBV10-1; 8 nucleotides line up with TRBD2. Trimming took 2 bases from V and 5 from J; bases not matched to a gene: 5. CDR3 length: 15 residues. Germline loops: CDR1 WNHNN, CDR2 SYGVQD (reference sequence). The CDR3 DNA reads TGCGCCAGCAGTGAGGAACTAGCGGAGAACAATGAGCAGTTCTTC. Protein product: CASSEELAENNEQFF.

V gene TRBV11-2 combines with J gene TRBJ2-7; D is perhaps TRBD2 (5 bases). The CDR3 covers 15 residues. CDR1 is SGHAT, CDR2 FQNNGV, per germline. The V and J ends lost 2 bases and 3 bases respectively, with 14 bases between them. CDR3 sequence: CASSLYWPGIYEQYF. DNA of the CDR3: TGTGCCAGCAGCTTATATTGGCCGGGGATCTACGAGCAGTACTTC.

This chain connects TRBV27 to TRBJ2-7; 9 bases map to TRBD2. V shed 6 bases and J 3 bases; nucleotides not matched to a gene: 15. Germline V gene lookup returns CDR1 MNHEY and CDR2 SMNVEV (reference sequence). CDR3 size: 17 residues. The DNA of the CDR3 is TGTGCCAGCAGCCAACGGGGCGGGAGGGGGTCTCACTACGAGCAGTACTTC. It specifies CASSQRGGRGSHYEQYF.

This clone appeared once. This rearrangement joins TRBV6-6 to TRBJ2-3, with a tentative D call TRBD1 (5 bases). The ends were cut back, 6 bases at V and 5 bases at J, with 12 bases in the middle. CDR1 is MNHNY, CDR2 SVGAGI, per germline (reference sequence). This CDR3 contains 13 residues. CDR3 sequence reads: CASSPRQQDTQYF. Here the CDR3 DNA reads TGTGCCAGCAGCCCTCGACAGCAAGATACGCAGTATTTT.

This CDR3 reads CASSLGSNENQPQHF. CDR3 sequence (DNA): TGCGCCAGCAGCTTGGGCTCGAATGAGAATCAGCCCCAGCATTTT. This chain uses TRBV5-1 with TRBJ1-5; D unclear. The CDR3 runs to 15 residues. The germline CDR1 and CDR2 sequences are SGHRS and YFSETQ. Trimming removed 0 bases at V and 4 bases at J, with 11 bases between.

The rearrangement joins TRBV7-9 to TRBJ2-1; D not resolved. The CDR3 covers 14 residues. The V gene's germline CDR1 is SEHNR and CDR2 FQNEAQ (reference sequence). V lost 3 bases and J 3 bases, leaving 9 bases between the germline ends. The CDR3 loop reads CASSLIRFYNEQFF. The CDR3 DNA reads as TGTGCCAGCAGCTTGATACGGTTCTACAATGAGCAGTTCTTC. Looking up the rest from reference TRBV7-9 and TRBJ2-1 gives the full variable domain: DTGVSQNPRHKITKRGQNVTFRCDPISEHNRLYWYRQTLGQGPEFLTYFQNEAQLEKSRLLSDRFSAERPKGSFSTLEIQRTEQGDSAMYLCASSLIRFYNEQFFGPGTRLTVL.

This clone was observed a handful of times. V is TRBV7-8 and J is TRBJ2-7, with D possibly matching TRBD1 (7 bases). This CDR3 comprises 16 residues. CDR1 and CDR2 from the germline V gene are SGHVS and FQNEAQ. Deletions cut 5 bases from V and 1 base from J, with 18 bases between. The CDR3 nucleotides are TGTGCCAGCAGCGCCGGGACAGCTCGGGGGTCCTACGAGCAGTACTTC. Encoded protein: CASSAGTARGSYEQYF.

This clone has just a few counts. CDR3: CASSITGNIHQPQHF. The DNA of the CDR3 is TGTGCCAGTAGTATAACAGGGAATATTCATCAGCCCCAGCATTTT. This chain joins TRBV19 and TRBJ1-5; D is perhaps TRBD1 (6 bases). Trimming stripped 2 bases from V and 5 bases from J, with 13 bases between. The germline gives CDR1 LNHDA, CDR2 SQIVND (reference sequence). This CDR3 has 15 amino acids. The full variable domain, with the rest looked up from reference TRBV19 and TRBJ1-5, is DGGITQSPKYLFRKEGQNVTLSCEQNLNHDAMYWYRQDPGQGLRLIYYSQIVNDFQKGDIAEGYSVSREKKESFPLTVTSAQKNPTAFYLCASSITGNIHQPQHFGDGTRLSIL.

The chain uses TRBV15 and TRBJ1-1; possible D gene TRBD1, 5 bases. Per germline, CDR1 LNHNV and CDR2 YYDKDF (reference sequence). The CDR3 totals 16 residues. Trimming removed 2 bases from V and 4 bases from J, with 17 bases in between. CDR3 DNA sequence: TGTGCCACCAGCAGAAAACGGGACTTATTGAGCACTGAAGCTTTCTTT. It specifies CATSRKRDLLSTEAFF.

The CDR3 reads CSASPQGYEQFF. The CDR3 bases are TGCAGTGCTAGTCCCCAGGGGTACGAGCAGTTCTTC. The chain couples TRBV20-1 to TRBJ2-1; possible D gene TRBD1, 6 bases. Looked up from germline, CDR1 is DFQATT and CDR2 is SNEGSKA (reference sequence). V shed 3 bases and J shed 10 bases, with 13 bases lying between them. The length of the CDR3 is 12 residues.

The J gene is TRBJ2-1, the V gene TRBV2; tentative D call: TRBD2 (6 bases). V lost 6 bases to trimming and J lost 9 bases, with 6 bases between them. The CDR3 length is 10 residues. CDR1 is SNHLY and CDR2 is FYNNEI in the germline V gene. The CDR3, as DNA: TGTGCCAGCAGCGGGGGTGAGCAGTTCTTC. Residues: CASSGGEQFF.

This clone is a singleton in its sample. The rearrangement links TRBV19 to TRBJ1-5; possibly TRBD1 for D (6 bases). The germline V and J ends were trimmed by 3 bases and 2 bases, with 17 bases remaining between them. Looked up from germline, CDR1 is LNHDA and CDR2 is SQIVND (reference sequence). The CDR3 length is 17 residues. CDR3 loop: CASSIEGHRARNQPQHF. In nucleotides, the CDR3 is TGTGCCAGTAGTATCGAGGGGCACAGGGCCCGCAATCAGCCCCAGCATTTT.

This chain connects TRBV12-3 or TRBV12-4 to TRBJ2-7; unclear D gene. Trimming removed 3 bases from V and 3 bases from J, with 3 bases in between. The CDR3 has 11 amino acids. The CDR3 sequence is CASSFNYEQYF. The CDR3 bases are TGTGCCAGCAGTTTTAACTACGAGCAGTACTTC.

CDR3 sequence (DNA): TGTGCCACCAGTGAGGAAGACAGGCCGCCTCCCTACGAGCAGTACTTC. This codes for CATSEEDRPPPYEQYF. The chain links TRBV24-1 to TRBJ2-7; maybe TRBD1 (6 bases). The length of the CDR3 is 16 residues. CDR1 KGHDR and CDR2 SFDVKD come from the germline V gene. Deletions cut 4 bases from V and 2 bases from J, with 17 bases between.